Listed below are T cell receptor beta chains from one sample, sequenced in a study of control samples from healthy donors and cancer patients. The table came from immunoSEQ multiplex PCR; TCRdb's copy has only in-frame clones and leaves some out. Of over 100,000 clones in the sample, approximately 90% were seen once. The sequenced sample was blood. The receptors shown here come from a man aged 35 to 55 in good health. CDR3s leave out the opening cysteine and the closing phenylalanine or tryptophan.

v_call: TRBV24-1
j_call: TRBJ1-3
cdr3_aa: ATSDTSGAGNTIY

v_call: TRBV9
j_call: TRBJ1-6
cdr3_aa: ASSVATGRGGSPLH

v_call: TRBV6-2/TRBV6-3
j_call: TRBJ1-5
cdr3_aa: ASSGPPSRGPINQPQH

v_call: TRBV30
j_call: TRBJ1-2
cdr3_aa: AWSVQNYGYT

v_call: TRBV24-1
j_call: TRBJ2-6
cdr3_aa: ATATGTGGPGANVLT

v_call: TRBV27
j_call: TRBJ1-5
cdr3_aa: ASSLVPDQPQH

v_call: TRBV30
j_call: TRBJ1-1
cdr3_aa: AWSGTGRVLGGTEAF

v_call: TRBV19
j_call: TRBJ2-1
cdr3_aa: ASSMRRGVHNEQF

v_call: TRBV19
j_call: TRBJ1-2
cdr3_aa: ASSIRGLVYGYT

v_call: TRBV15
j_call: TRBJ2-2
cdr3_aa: ATSPGGRAGELF

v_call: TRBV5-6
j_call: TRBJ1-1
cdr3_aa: ASSPGTGGRYGTEAF

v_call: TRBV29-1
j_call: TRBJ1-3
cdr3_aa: SVEYVNTIY

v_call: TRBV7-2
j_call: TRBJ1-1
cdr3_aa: ASSLVSVNTEAF

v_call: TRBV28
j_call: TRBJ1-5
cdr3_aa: ASELGGRNQPQH

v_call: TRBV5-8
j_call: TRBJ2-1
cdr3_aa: ASHDRASNNEQF

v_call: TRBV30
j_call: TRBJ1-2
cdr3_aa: AGSLNYGYT

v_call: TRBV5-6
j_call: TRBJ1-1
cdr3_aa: ASSLDGTENTEAF

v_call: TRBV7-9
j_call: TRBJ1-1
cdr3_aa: ASSLTENTEAF

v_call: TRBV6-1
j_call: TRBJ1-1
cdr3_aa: ASSEPGTVAEAF

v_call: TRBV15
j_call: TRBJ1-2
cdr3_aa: ATSSGAGSGYT

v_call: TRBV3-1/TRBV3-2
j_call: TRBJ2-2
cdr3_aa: ASRWTSGRASNTGELF

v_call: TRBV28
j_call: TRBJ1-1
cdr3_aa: ASSLGQTPGAF

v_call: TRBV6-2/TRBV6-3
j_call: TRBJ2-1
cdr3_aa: ASSVGGASNEQF

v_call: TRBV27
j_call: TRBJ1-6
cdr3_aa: ASSSRRTLNSPLH

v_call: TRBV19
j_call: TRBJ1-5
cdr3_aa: ASSRDSYQPQH

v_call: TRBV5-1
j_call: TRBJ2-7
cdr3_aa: ASSLTLGQGVNEQY

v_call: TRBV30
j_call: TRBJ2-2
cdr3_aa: AWSRQGNTGELF

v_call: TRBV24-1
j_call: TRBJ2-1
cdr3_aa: ATSDLVSGVREQF

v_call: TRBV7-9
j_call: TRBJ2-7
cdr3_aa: ASSPWTGGDEQY

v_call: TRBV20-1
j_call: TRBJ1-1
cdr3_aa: SASSNTEAF

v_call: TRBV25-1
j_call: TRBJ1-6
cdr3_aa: ASSEYSGQGVNSPLH

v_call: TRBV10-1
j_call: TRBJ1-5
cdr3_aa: ASSEVLDQPQH

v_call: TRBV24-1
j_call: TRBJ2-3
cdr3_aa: ATSDFRAGGSDTQY

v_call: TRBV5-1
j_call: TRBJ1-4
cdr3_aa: ASSSGEWQEKLF

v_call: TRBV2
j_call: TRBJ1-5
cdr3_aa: ASSDTRQPQH

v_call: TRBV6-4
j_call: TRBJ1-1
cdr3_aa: ASSDSSRATEAF

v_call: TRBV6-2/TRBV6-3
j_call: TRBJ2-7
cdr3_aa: ASSYSRIINIPYEQY

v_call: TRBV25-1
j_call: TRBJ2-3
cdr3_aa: ASSPRERGDTDTQY

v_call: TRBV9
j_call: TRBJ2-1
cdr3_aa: ASSGTGDRAYNEQF

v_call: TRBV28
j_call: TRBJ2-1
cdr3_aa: ASSPGGSSYNEQF

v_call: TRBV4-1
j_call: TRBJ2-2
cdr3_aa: ASSLGPLWQGAVAGELF

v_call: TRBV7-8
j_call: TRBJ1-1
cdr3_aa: ASSIRQGTEAF